This record covers a single TCR beta chain. The data stem from a study of CD8 T cells in Susac syndrome. CDR3 length: 15 residues. Trimming removed 4 bases from V and 5 bases from J, with 17 bases in between. The V gene's germline CDR1 is SQVTM and CDR2 ANQGSEA. About 0.5 to 1 ug RNA was reverse transcribed with random hexamers. The CDR3 of TCR beta was amplified by immunoSEQ multiplex PCR across 54 Vbeta and 13 Jbeta. TCRdb re-called the immunoSEQ multiplex PCR reads through MiXCR, storing one row per CDR3 protein. Of about 110,000 distinct CDR3 sequences in the sample, around 95% were seen once. What was sequenced was CD4+ T cells from PBMCs. This receptor was taken from a human donor in good health. The chain has TRBV29-1 and TRBJ2-2; maybe TRBD1 (6 bases). CDR3 nucleotides: TGCAGCGTTGCGTTTGGGGGCTCCGGGACCGGGGAGCTGTTTTTT. Translated: CSVAFGGSGTGELFF.